This T cell receptor beta chain was found in a study of early T cells in non-severe SARS-CoV-2 infection (dated by TCRdb to 2020 to 2022). Turning to the overall study: Bulk RNA from unsorted whole blood was used for TCR sequencing, so alpha and beta chains could not be paired. The investigation overall reported the following: Matching against VDJdb was skewed toward anti-spike CD8 responses, likely underestimated virus-specific expansions, and missed private and CD4 specificities.

Reading from cysteine to phenylalanine, the CDR3 counts 12 amino acids. The kept DNA is CDR3 alone, 36 bases in frame from the first base. V drops 6 bases and J drops 7 bases, leaving 10 bases in between. The germline V gene provides CDR1 MDHEN and CDR2 SYDVKM. This was a case-control study nested in a cohort of healthcare workers in London, UK, who had nasopharyngeal swab PCR tests and blood samples taken every week. Healthcare workers were enrolled in the week of the UK lockdown, from 23 to 31 March 2020, and were followed every week for up to roughly 15 weeks. This clonotype showed up many times. Its antigen target is currently unknown. No much larger clone is present one base from it, and per-base qualities are unavailable. The library came from 5' RACE. Sequenced on a NextSeq 500. To correct for sequencing error and PCR bias, the TCR library protocol tagged individual cDNA molecules with unique molecular identifiers. Sequencing covered both TCR alpha and beta chains, and within each sample the abundances of alpha and beta sequences were tightly co-correlated. Concerning the study's data processing: Decombinator V4 was used to annotate the V gene, J gene and CDR3 of the TCR sequences. Expanded TCRs were defined as changing significantly between any two time points under a Poisson model with p below 0.0001. TCR abundances were normalised to the total number of TCRs sequenced in each sample and reported as counts per million. TRAV1-2 paired with TRAJ12, TRAJ20 or TRAJ33 defined MAIT TCRs, while TRAV10 paired with TRAJ18 defined iNKT TCRs. VDJdb, accessed 1 November 2021, was searched for CMV, EBV and SARS-CoV-2 annotated TCRs, excluding TCRs annotated for multiple antigens. The raw public data were reprocessed by TCRdb itself: fastp quality trimming at Q25, MiXCR clonotype calling, in-frame beta chains only. Rows matching on CDR3 protein sequence are summarized as one entry with the most common DNA and genes. Here the V and J calls rest on TCRdb's processing, not on the authors' analysis. The sample profile shows roughly 45,000 distinct CDR3 sequences; around 6.5% of them were found once. Around 7% of the sample rests with the top ten.

The specimen comprised whole blood, sampled at baseline. Rearrangement joined TRBV28 to TRBJ1-5; confidence is insufficient to name the D gene. This sequence originates from an adult who was a healthcare worker with PCR-confirmed SARS-CoV-2 infection or an uninfected control (not recorded which). At the DNA level, the sequence is TGTGCCAGCAGAATCGCTATGCAGCCCCAGCATTTT. Translated, it gives CASRIAMQPQHF.